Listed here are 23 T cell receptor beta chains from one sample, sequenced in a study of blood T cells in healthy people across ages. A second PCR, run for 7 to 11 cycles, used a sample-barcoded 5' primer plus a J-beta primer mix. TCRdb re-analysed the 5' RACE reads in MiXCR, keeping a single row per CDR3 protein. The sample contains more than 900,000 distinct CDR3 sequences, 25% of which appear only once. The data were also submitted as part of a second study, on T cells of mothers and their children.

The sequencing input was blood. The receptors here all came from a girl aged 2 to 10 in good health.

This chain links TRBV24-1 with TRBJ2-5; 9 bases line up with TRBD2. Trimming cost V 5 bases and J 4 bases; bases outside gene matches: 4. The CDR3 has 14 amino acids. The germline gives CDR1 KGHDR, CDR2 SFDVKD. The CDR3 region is CATSGTSDGETQYF. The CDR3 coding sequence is TGTGCCACCAGTGGGACTAGCGACGGAGAGACCCAGTACTTC.

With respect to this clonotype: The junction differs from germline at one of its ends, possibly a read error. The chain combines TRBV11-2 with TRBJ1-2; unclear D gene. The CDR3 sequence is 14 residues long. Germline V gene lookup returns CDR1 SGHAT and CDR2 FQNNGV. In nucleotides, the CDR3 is TGCGCCAGCAGCCCGCAGGTGGTTACGGGTGGCTACACCTTC. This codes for CASSPQVVTGGYTF.

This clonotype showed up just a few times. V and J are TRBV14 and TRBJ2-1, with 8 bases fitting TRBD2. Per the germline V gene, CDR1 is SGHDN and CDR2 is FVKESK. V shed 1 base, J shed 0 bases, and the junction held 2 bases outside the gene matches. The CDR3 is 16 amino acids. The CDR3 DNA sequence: TGTGCCAGCAGCCAAGGAGGGACTAGCTCCTACAATGAGCAGTTCTTC. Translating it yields CASSQGGTSSYNEQFF.

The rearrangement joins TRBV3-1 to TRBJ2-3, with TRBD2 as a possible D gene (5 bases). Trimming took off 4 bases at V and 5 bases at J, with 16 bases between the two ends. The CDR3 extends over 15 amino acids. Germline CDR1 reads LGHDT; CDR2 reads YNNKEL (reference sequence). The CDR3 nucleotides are TGTGCCAGCAGCCCTACTGAGTTAGCGAGAGATACGCAGTATTTT. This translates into CASSPTELARDTQYF.

CDR3 sequence (DNA): TGTGCCAGCAGCTTCATAAGGAGGGAGACCCAGTACTTC. Translating gives CASSFIRRETQYF. The chain carries TRBV7-2 and TRBJ2-5; a possible D gene is TRBD2 (5 bases). The CDR3 loop spans 13 amino acids. The V and J ends lost 3 bases and 5 bases respectively, with 10 bases between them. Germline-derived CDR1 and CDR2 are SGHTA and FQGNSA.

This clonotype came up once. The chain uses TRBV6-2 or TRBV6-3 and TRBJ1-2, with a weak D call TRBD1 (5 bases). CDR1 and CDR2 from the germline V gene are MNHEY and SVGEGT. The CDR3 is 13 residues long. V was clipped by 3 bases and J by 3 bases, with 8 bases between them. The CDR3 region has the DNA TGTGCCAGCAGTTATGGGGGTGACTATGGCTACACCTTC. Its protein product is CASSYGGDYGYTF.

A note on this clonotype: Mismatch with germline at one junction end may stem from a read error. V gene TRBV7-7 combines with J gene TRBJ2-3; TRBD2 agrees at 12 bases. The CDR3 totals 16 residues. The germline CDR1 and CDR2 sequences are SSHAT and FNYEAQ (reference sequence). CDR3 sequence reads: CASSPASGGVNDTQYF. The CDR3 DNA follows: TGTGCTAGCAGCCCGGCTAGCGGGGGGGTCAACGATACGCAGTATTTT.

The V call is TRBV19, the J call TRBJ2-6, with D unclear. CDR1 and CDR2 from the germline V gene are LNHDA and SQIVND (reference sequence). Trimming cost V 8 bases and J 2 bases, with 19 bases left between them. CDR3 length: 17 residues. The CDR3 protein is CASLHGAGYTGANVLTF. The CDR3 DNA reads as TGTGCCAGTCTCCACGGCGCCGGTTACACTGGGGCCAACGTCCTGACTTTC.

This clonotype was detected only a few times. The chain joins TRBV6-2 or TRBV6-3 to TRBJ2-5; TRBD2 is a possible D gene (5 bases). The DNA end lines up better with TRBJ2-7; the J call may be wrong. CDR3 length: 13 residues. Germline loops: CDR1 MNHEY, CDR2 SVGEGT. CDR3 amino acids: CASSYEGDYEQYF. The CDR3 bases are TGTGCCAGCAGTTATGAGGGAGACTACGAGCAGTACTTC.

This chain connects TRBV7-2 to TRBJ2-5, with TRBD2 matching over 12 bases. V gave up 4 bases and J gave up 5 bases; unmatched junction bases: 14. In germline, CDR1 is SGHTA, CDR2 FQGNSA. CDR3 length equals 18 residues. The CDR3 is CASSSPGTSGFPLETQYF. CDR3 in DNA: TGTGCCAGCAGCTCCCCCGGGACTAGCGGGTTCCCCCTGGAGACCCAGTACTTC.

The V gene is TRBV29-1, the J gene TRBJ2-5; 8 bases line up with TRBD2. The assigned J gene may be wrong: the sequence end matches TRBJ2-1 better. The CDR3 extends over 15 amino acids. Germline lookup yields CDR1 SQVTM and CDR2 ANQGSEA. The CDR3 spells CSVVLLGTRINEQFF. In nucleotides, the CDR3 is TGCAGCGTTGTCCTTCTGGGGACTAGGATCAATGAGCAGTTCTTC.

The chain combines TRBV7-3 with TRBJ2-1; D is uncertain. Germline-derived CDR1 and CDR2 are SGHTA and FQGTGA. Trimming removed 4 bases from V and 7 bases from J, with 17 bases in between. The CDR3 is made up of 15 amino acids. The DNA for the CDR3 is TGTGCCAGCAGCTCACCAGGAAAAGGAAGGAATGAGCAGTTCTTC. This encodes CASSSPGKGRNEQFF.

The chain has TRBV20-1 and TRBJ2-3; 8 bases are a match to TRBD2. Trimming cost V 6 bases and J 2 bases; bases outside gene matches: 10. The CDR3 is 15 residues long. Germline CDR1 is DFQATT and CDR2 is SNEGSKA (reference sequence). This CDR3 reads CSANLPSGYTDTQYF. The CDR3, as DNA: TGCAGTGCCAACCTTCCTAGCGGGTACACAGATACGCAGTATTTT.

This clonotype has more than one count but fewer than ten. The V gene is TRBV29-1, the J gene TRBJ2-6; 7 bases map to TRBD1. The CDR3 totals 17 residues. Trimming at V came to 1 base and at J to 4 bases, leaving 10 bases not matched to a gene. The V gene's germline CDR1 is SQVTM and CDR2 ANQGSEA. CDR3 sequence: CSVEGSHPGGGANVLTF. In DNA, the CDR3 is TGCAGCGTTGAAGGGTCCCATCCAGGGGGAGGGGCCAACGTCCTGACTTTC. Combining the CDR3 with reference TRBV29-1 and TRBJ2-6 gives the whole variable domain SAVISQKPSRDICQRGTSLTIQCQVDSQVTMMFWYRQQPGQSLTLIATANQGSEATYESGFVIDKFPISRPNLTFSTLTVSNMSPEDSSIYLCSVEGSHPGGGANVLTFGAGSRLTVL.

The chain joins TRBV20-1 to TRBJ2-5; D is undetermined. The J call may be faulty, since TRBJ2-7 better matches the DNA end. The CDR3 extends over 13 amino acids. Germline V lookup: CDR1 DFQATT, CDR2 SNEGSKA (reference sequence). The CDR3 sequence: CSARDTRDYEQYF. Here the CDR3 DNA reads TGCAGTGCTAGAGATACCCGAGACTACGAGCAGTACTTC.

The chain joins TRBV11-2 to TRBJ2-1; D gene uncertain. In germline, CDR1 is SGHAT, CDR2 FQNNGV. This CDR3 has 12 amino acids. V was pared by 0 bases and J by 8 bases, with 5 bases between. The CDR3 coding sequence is TGTGCCAGCAGCTTAGAAACTGATGAGCAGTTCTTC. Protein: CASSLETDEQFF.

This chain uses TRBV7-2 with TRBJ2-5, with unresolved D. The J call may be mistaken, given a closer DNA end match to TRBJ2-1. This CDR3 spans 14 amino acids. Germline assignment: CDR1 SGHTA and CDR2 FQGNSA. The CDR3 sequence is CASSLDSASTEQFF. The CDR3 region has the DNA TGTGCCAGCAGCTTAGACTCCGCAAGCACTGAGCAGTTCTTC.

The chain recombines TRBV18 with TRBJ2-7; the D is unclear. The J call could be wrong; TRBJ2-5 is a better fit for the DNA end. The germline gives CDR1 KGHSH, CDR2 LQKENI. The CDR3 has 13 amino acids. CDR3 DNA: TGTGCCAGCTCACCCGCCCGGCAAGAGACCCAGTACTTC. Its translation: CASSPARQETQYF.

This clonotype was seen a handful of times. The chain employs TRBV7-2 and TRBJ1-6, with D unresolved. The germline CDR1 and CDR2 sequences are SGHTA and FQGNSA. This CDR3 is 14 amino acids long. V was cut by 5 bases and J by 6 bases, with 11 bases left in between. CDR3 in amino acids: CASSPGLLNSPLHF. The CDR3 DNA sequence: TGTGCCAGCAGCCCCGGACTGCTTAATTCACCCCTCCACTTT.

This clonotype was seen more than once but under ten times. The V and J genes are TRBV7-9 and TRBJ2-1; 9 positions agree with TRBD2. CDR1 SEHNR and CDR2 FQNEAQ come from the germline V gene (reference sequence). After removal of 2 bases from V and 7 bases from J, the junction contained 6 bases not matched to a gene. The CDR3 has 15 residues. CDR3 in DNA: TGTGCCAGCAGCTTAACTAGCGGGTTCTCGAATGAGCAGTTCTTC. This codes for CASSLTSGFSNEQFF.

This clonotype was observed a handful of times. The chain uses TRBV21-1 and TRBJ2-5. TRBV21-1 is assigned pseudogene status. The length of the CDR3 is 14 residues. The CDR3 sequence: CASSKVHDQETQYF. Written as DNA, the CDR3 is TGTGCCAGCAGCAAAGTACACGATCAAGAGACCCAGTACTTC.

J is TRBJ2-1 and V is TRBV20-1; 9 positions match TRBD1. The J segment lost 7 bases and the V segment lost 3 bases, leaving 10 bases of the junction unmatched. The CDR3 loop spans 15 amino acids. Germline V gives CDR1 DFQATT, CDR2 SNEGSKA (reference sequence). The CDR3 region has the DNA TGCAGTGCTAGCTCCCGCGGGACAGGGAGGAATGAGCAGTTCTTC. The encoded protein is CSASSRGTGRNEQFF.

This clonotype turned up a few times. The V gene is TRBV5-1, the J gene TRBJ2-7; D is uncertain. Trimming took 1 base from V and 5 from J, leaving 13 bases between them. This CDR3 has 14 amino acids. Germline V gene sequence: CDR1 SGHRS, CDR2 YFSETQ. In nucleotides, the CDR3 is TGCGCCAGCAGCTTGCGGGTATTGGCGGACGAGCAGTACTTC. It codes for CASSLRVLADEQYF.